This T cell receptor beta chain appears in the sequencing data of a study of blood T cells in healthy people across ages. A second PCR of 7 to 11 cycles used a sample-barcoded 5' primer and a J-beta primer mix. In TCRdb, the 5' RACE reads were re-called with MiXCR into one record per CDR3 protein. The sample lists 710,000 or so distinct CDR3 sequences; 22% were seen once. This clonotype was observed a handful of times. Each sample yielded at least 5.5 micrograms of PBMC total RNA. The sequenced material came from blood. The sequence was collected from a man aged 70-80 years in good health.

The CDR3 DNA reads TGTGCCATCACGCTTTCTCCGGGGAGGGACTACGAGCAGTACGTC. The encoded protein is CAITLSPGRDYEQYV. The genes are TRBV11-3 and TRBJ2-7; 7 bases align to TRBD2. J lost 3 bases, V lost 10 bases, and 15 bases had no gene match. CDR1 is SGHNT, CDR2 YENEEA, per germline. CDR3 length: 15 amino acids.